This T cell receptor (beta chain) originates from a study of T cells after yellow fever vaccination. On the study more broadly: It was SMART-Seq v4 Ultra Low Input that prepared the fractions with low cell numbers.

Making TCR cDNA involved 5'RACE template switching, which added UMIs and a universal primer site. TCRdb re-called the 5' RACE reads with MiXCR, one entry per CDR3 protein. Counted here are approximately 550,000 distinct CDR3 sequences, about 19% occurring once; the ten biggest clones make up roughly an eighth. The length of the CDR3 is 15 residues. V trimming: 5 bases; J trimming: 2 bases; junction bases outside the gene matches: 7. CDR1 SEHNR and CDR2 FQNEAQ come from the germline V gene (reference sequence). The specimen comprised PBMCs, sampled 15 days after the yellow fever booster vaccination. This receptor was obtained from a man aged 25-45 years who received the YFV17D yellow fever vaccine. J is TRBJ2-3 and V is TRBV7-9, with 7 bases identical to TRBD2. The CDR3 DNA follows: TGTGCCAGCAGCCCAGCTAGCGGATACACAGATACGCAGTATTTT. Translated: CASSPASGYTDTQYF.